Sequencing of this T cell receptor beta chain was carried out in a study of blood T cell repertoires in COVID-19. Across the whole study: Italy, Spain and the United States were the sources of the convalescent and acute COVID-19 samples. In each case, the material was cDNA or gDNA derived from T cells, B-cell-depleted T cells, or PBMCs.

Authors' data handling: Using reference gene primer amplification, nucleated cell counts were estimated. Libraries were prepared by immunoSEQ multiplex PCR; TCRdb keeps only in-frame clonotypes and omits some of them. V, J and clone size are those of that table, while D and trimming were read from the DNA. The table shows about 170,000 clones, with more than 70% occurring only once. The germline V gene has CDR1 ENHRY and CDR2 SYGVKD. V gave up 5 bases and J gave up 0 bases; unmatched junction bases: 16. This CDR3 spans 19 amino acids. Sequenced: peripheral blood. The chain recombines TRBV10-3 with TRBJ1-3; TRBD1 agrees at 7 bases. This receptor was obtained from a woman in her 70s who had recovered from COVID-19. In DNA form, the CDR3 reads TGTGCCATCAGTCCCCGGAGGGGGCCCGACGGCCTCTCTGGAAACACCATATATTTT. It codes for CAISPRRGPDGLSGNTIYF.